The next 12 T cell receptor beta chains were all read from a single sample in a study of T cells after yellow fever vaccination. From the 5' RACE reads, TCRdb called clonotypes with MiXCR, one entry per CDR3 protein. Of nearly 300,000 distinct CDR3 sequences listed, approximately 10% are singletons. The sample in question was CD4+ T cells sorted from PBMCs, obtained 5 days after the yellow fever booster vaccination. Receptors were obtained from a man younger than 35 who received the YFV17D yellow fever vaccine.

This clonotype was recorded a few times. The CDR3 protein is CAISESFGRNEQFF. CDR3 bases: TGTGCCATCAGTGAGTCCTTCGGACGCAATGAGCAGTTCTTC. The V gene is TRBV10-3, the J gene TRBJ2-1; D not resolved. The germline V gene encodes CDR1 ENHRY and CDR2 SYGVKD. Between the trimmed V and J ends, which lost 0 bases and 6 bases, there was a span of 9 bases. This CDR3 comprises 14 residues.

This clonotype was detected ten times or more. V and J are TRBV7-2 and TRBJ1-1; D unclear. CDR3 length: 14 residues. The germline V gene has CDR1 SGHTA and CDR2 FQGNSA. The V and J ends lost 1 base and 4 bases respectively, with 10 bases between them. CDR3 nucleotides: TGTGCCAGCAGCTTAGAAGTGAGTGGCACTGAAGCTTTCTTT. It yields the protein CASSLEVSGTEAFF.

In this sample, this clonotype turned up a few times. The CDR3 here is CASSQVSGSDGYTF. CDR3 DNA: TGTGCCAGCAGCCAAGTGTCGGGGTCGGATGGCTACACCTTC. The chain links TRBV3-1 to TRBJ1-2; D call uncertain. Germline-derived CDR1 and CDR2 are LGHDT and YNNKEL (reference sequence). V was pared by 1 base and J by 6 bases, with 12 bases between. The CDR3 runs to 14 residues.

The chain joins TRBV6-5 to TRBJ1-2, with D hard to call. Germline V CDR1 and CDR2: MNHEY, SVGAGI. Trimming cost V 5 bases and J 4 bases, with 17 bases left between them. The CDR3 contains 15 residues. The CDR3 bases are TGTGCCAGCAGTACCCCGGGCGGGCCTTTCTATGGCTACACCTTC. It is translated as CASSTPGGPFYGYTF.

This clonotype was detected ten times or more. The gene calls are TRBV5-1 and TRBJ1-6; D is possibly TRBD1 (6 bases). Germline lookup yields CDR1 SGHRS and CDR2 YFSETQ. This CDR3 contains 15 residues. V was trimmed by 4 bases and J by 6 bases, leaving 14 bases between them. The CDR3 loop reads CASSPVGQTNSPLHF. CDR3 nucleotide sequence: TGCGCCAGCAGCCCCGTAGGACAGACTAATTCACCCCTCCACTTT.

This clonotype was recorded a few times. This chain joins TRBV5-4 and TRBJ2-1; 9 bases are shared with TRBD2. The CDR3 sequence is 15 residues long. Germline-derived CDR1 and CDR2 are SGHNT and YYREEE (reference sequence). The V gene end was trimmed by 2 bases and the J gene end by 8 bases; junction bases not matched to a gene: 8. CDR3 coding DNA: TGTGCCAGCAGCTTTGAGCTAGCGGGGTTGTATGAGCAGTTCTTC. As protein: CASSFELAGLYEQFF.

This sequence joins TRBV5-1 and TRBJ2-5, with 8 bases identical to TRBD1. V was pared by 4 bases and J by 5 bases, with 7 bases of the junction left unmatched. The CDR3 has 14 residues. Germline CDR1 SGHRS, CDR2 YFSETQ. DNA of the CDR3: TGCGCCAGCAGCCTAGAGACAGGGGAGGAGACCCAGTACTTC. This codes for CASSLETGEETQYF.

This clonotype was seen ten or more times. The genes are TRBV3-1 and TRBJ1-1, with no clear D. The germline V and J ends were trimmed by 4 bases and 1 base, with 13 bases remaining between them. CDR1 and CDR2 (germline): LGHDT, YNNKEL (reference sequence). This CDR3 is built from 15 residues. CDR3: CASSPLAGRNTEAFF. In DNA, the CDR3 is TGTGCCAGCAGCCCCCTCGCGGGGAGGAACACTGAAGCTTTCTTT.

This clonotype has a handful of counts. The CDR3 nucleotides are TGTGCCAGCAGTTACTCGAGTTGGCGCCAGCAGTTCTTC. Translation: CASSYSSWRQQFF. The chain is built from TRBV6-5 and TRBJ2-1; no definite D call. There are 13 residues in the CDR3. The germline gives CDR1 MNHEY, CDR2 SVGAGI. V lost 0 bases to trimming and J lost 11 bases, with 11 bases between them.

This clonotype occurred many times. This chain uses TRBV7-2 with TRBJ1-5; a possible D gene is TRBD1 (6 bases). Looked up from germline, CDR1 is SGHTA and CDR2 is FQGNSA. The ends were cut back, 5 bases at V and 3 bases at J, with 14 bases in the middle. CDR3 length: 15 amino acids. For the CDR3, the DNA is TGTGCCAGCAGCCTCACCGGGACAAACAATCAGCCCCAGCATTTT. Translation: CASSLTGTNNQPQHF.

The chain has TRBV19 and TRBJ2-1; D may correspond to TRBD1 or TRBD2 (6 bases each). CDR3 length equals 14 residues. The V end was cut by 2 bases, the J end by 5 bases, with 10 bases between. CDR1 and CDR2 from the germline V gene are LNHDA and SQIVND (reference sequence). The chain's CDR3 is CASSIRGPNNEQFF. CDR3 sequence (DNA): TGTGCCAGTAGTATACGGGGGCCTAACAATGAGCAGTTCTTC.

This clonotype has a count of ten or more. The DNA for the CDR3 is TGTGCCATCAATCAGGGGGCGGACTATGGCTACACCTTC. Amino acid sequence: CAINQGADYGYTF. The chain employs TRBV10-3 and TRBJ1-2; 8 nucleotides agree with TRBD1. Germline trimming cut 7 bases from V and 3 bases from J; bases unmatched to any gene: 4. This CDR3 comprises 13 residues. From germline, CDR1 is ENHRY and CDR2 SYGVKD.